The 8 T cell receptor beta chains below all came from one sample that was sequenced in a study of identical twins. In TCRdb, the 5' RACE reads were re-called with MiXCR into one record per CDR3 protein. Of 1.5 million to 2 million distinct CDR3 sequences listed, 32% are singletons. The sequenced sample was cord blood. The receptor source for this set is a newborn girl in good health.

Note on this clonotype: One junction end disagrees with the germline gene, perhaps due to a read error. This chain links TRBV27 with TRBJ1-2; D is undetermined. CDR3 length: 14 amino acids. CDR1 is MNHEY, CDR2 SMNVEV, per germline (reference sequence). CDR3 in DNA: TGTGCCAGCGGCCGTGGCGCCCCAAACTATGTCTACACCTTC. Protein sequence: CASGRGAPNYVYTF.

The CDR3 bases are TGCGCCAGCAGCTTGGATGGACAGGCGATAAATTCACCCCTCCACTTT. Amino acid sequence: CASSLDGQAINSPLHF. The chain links TRBV5-1 to TRBJ1-6; TRBD1 matches 7 bases. The CDR3 is 16 amino acids. CDR1 is SGHRS and CDR2 is YFSETQ in the germline V gene. The ends lost 0 bases at V and 7 bases at J; junction bases unmatched: 7.

J is TRBJ1-2 and V is TRBV14; D call uncertain. This CDR3 region has 14 residues. Trimming cost V 1 base and J 5 bases, with 11 bases left between them. Germline lookup yields CDR1 SGHDN and CDR2 FVKESK. This CDR3 is CASSQGQVLYGYTF. The CDR3, as DNA: TGTGCCAGCAGCCAAGGGCAGGTGCTATATGGCTACACCTTC.

The J gene is TRBJ2-2, the V gene TRBV5-1, with TRBD2 matching over 10 bases. The CDR3 sequence is 18 residues long. Germline V gene data show CDR1 as SGHRS and CDR2 as YFSETQ. Trimming at V came to 0 bases and at J to 1 base, leaving 6 bases not matched to a gene. DNA of the CDR3: TGCGCCAGCAGCTTGGATCCCGCTAGCGGGAGGAACACCGGGGAGCTGTTTTTT. Encoded protein: CASSLDPASGRNTGELFF.

The CDR3 bases are TGCAGCGTCTCGCGGGGAGGAGACCGTGAGCAGTTCTTC. It yields the protein CSVSRGGDREQFF. V usage is TRBV29-1 and J usage is TRBJ2-1, with D perhaps matching TRBD2 (6 bases). There are 13 residues in the CDR3. The germline V gene has CDR1 SQVTM and CDR2 ANQGSEA. V was pared by 6 bases and J by 9 bases, with 18 bases between.

The V call is TRBV13, the J call TRBJ2-1; possible D gene TRBD2, 6 bases. Germline V gene sequence: CDR1 PRHDT, CDR2 FYEKMQ (reference sequence). The CDR3 contains 12 residues. V lost 9 bases to trimming and J lost 6 bases, with 12 bases between them. The CDR3 coding sequence is TGTGCCAGTGGGCTAGCGTTCAATGAGCAGTTCTTC. This gives the protein CASGLAFNEQFF.

Remarks on this clonotype: A much larger clone sits a single nucleotide away, making a read error possible. This chain connects TRBV29-1 to TRBJ1-2, with D unresolved. The CDR3 extends over 15 amino acids. Germline loops: CDR1 SQVTM, CDR2 ANQGSEA. The CDR3 bases are TGCGGCGTTGAAGCCCCGGCAGGACCTTCCTATGGCTACACCTTC. Protein: CGVEAPAGPSYGYTF.

This clonotype was counted only a few times. The genes are TRBV28 and TRBJ1-2, with D maybe TRBD1 (5 bases). Deletions cut 3 bases from V and 3 bases from J, with 14 bases between. The CDR3 is 15 amino acids. The V gene's germline CDR1 is MDHEN and CDR2 SYDVKM. The CDR3 nucleotides read TGTGCCAGCAGTTTCCGCACACTAGGGGACTATGGCTACACCTTC. It codes for CASSFRTLGDYGYTF.